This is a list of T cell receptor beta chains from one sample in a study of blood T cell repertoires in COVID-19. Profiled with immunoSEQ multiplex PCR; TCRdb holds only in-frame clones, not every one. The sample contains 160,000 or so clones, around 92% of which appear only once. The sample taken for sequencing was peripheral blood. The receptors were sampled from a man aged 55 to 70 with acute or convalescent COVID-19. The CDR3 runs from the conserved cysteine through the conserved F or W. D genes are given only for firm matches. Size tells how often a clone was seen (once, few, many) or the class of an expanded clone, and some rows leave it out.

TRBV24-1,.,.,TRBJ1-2,TGTGCCACCAGTGATCCCGGGACAAAAGTGAGTGGCTACACCTTC,CATSDPGTKVSGYTF
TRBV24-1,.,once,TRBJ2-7,TGTGCCACCAGTGATTCGGGGGCCTACGAGCAGTACTTC,CATSDSGAYEQYF
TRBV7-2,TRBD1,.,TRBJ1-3,TGTGCCAGCAGCTCAGTGACAGGGGGCGGAAACACCATATATTTT,CASSSVTGGGNTIYF
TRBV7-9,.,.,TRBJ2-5,TGTGCCAGCAGCTTATTGGGCGTACAAGAGACCCAGTACTTC,CASSLLGVQETQYF
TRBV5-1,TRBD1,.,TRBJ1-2,TGCGCCAGCAGCCCCCCGGGACAGGGGGTGTACGGCTACACCTTC,CASSPPGQGVYGYTF
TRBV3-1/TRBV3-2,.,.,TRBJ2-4,TGTGCCAGCAGCCTCGGGTCGGGAAACATTCAGTACTTC,CASSLGSGNIQYF
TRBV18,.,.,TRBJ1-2,TGTGCCAGCTCACCCGCCGGGGGGAGTGGATATGGCTACACCTTC,CASSPAGGSGYGYTF
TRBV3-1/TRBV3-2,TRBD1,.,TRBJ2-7,TGTGCCAGCAGCCAAGACCCCAAGGTGCTGGGACAGAACCCCTACGAGCAGTACTTC,CASSQDPKVLGQNPYEQYF
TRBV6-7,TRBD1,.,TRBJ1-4,TGTGCCAGCAGTTATAAAAACGCACAGGGGTATGAAAAACTGTTTTTT,CASSYKNAQGYEKLFF
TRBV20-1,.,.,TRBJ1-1,TGCAGTGCCAGTCCGGACAGAGGCGCTGAAGCTTTCTTT,CSASPDRGAEAFF
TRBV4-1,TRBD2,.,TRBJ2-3,TGCGCCAGCAGCCTGAGCGGGGGGTACACAGATACGCAGTATTTT,CASSLSGGYTDTQYF
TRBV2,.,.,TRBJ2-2,TGTGCCAGCAGGGAGGGGCAACGGAACACCGGGGAGCTGTTTTTT,CASREGQRNTGELFF
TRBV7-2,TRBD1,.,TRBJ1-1,TGTGCCAGCAGCTTGGGACAGGGCAGCACTGAAGCTTTCTTT,CASSLGQGSTEAFF
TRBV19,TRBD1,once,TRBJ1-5,TGTGCCAGTAGTAAATACAGGGGAAGCAATCAGCCCCAGCATTTT,CASSKYRGSNQPQHF
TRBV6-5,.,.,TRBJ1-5,TGTGCCAGCCGTATAGACAGACTTAGCAATCAGCCCCAGCATTTT,CASRIDRLSNQPQHF
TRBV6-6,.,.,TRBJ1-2,TGTGCCAGCAGTTACGTTTCAGGGTATGGCTACACCTTC,CASSYVSGYGYTF
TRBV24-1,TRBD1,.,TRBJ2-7,TGTGCCACCAGTGATTCGGGACAGGGTTACGAGCAGTACTTC,CATSDSGQGYEQYF
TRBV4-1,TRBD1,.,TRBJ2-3,TGCGCCAGCAGCCAAACAGGGGGCCGGCCATCAGATACGCAGTATTTT,CASSQTGGRPSDTQYF
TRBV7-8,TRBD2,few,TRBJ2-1,TGTGCCAGCAGCTCCCTGACTAGCGGGGGGGCAAATAATGAGCAGTTCTTC,CASSSLTSGGANNEQFF
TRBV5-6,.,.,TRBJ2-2,TGTGCCAGCAGCAAAAACCGGGTAACCGGGGAGCTGTTTTTT,CASSKNRVTGELFF
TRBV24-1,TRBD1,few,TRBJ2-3,TGTGCCACCAGCGGACAGGGATCAGATACGCAGTATTTT,CATSGQGSDTQYF
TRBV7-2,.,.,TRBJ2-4,TGTGCCAGCTCGGTGGGCGTAGCCAAAAACATTCAGTACTTC,CASSVGVAKNIQYF
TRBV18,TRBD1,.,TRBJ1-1,TGTGCCAGCTCACAAGACAGGGTGAACACTGAAGCTTTCTTT,CASSQDRVNTEAFF
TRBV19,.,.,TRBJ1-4,TGTGCCAGTAGAGCCCATGCAACTAATGAAAAACTGTTTTTT,CASRAHATNEKLFF
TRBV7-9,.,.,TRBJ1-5,TGTGCCAGCAGCTCCAGTGGCAATCAGCCCCAGCATTTT,CASSSSGNQPQHF
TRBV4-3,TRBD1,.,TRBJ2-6,TGCGCCAGCAGTGCCGGGACAGGGTACACTGGGGCCAACGTCCTGACTTTC,CASSAGTGYTGANVLTF
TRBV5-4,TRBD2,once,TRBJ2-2,TGTGCCAGCAGCACCCGGACTAGCGGGGGGGCCTACGGTAGAACCGGGGAGCTGTTTTTT,CASSTRTSGGAYGRTGELFF
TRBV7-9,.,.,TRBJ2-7,TGTGCCAGCGGCACAACAACCTACGAGCAGTACTTC,CASGTTTYEQYF
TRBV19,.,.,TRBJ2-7,TGTGCCAGTAGTACCCGGGGAGGACCCCACGAGCAGTACTTC,CASSTRGGPHEQYF
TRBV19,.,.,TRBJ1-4,TGTGCCAGTAGTCATGTCGGGACGGGGGATGAAAAACTGTTTTTT,CASSHVGTGDEKLFF
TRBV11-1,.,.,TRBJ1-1,TGTGCCAGCAGCCCCGACTACACTGAAGCTTTCTTT,CASSPDYTEAFF
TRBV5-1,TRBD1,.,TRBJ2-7,TGCGCCAGCAGCTTGGCGGGGACAGGGGGCCTCGAGCAGTACTTC,CASSLAGTGGLEQYF
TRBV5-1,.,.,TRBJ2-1,TGCGCCAGCAGCTCCGACAATGAGCAGTTCTTC,CASSSDNEQFF
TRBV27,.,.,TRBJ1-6,TGTGCCAGCAGTTTAGGAGGGTTTGTTTATTCACCCCTCCACTTT,CASSLGGFVYSPLHF
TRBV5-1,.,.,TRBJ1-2,TGCGCCAGCAGCGAAAGGAGTTCGGGCTATGGCTACACCTTC,CASSERSSGYGYTF
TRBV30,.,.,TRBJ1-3,TGTGCCTGGAGTGGGGCAGCTCGTGGAAACACCATATATTTT,CAWSGAARGNTIYF
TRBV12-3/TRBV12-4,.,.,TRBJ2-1,TGTGCCAGCAGTTTCTCAGGCCCGAATGAGCAGTTCTTC,CASSFSGPNEQFF
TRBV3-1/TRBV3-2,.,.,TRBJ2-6,TGTGCCAGCAGCCCGTTATTCTCTGGGGCCAACGTCCTGACTTTC,CASSPLFSGANVLTF
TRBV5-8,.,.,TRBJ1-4,TGTGCCAGCAGCCTAGCTCGTTTGAAGGGGGAAAATGAAAAACTGTTTTTT,CASSLARLKGENEKLFF
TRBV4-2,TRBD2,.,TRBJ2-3,TGTGCCAGCAGCCAAGATTCCTTAGCGGGGGGTGCAGATACGCAGTATTTT,CASSQDSLAGGADTQYF
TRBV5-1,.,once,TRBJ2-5,TGCGCCAGCAGCTTGGGACAGATCCAAGAGACCCAGTACTTC,CASSLGQIQETQYF
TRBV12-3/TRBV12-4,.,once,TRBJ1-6,TGTGCCAGCGGCGAGGGTCCAGAATCACCCCTCCACTTT,CASGEGPESPLHF
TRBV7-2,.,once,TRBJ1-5,TGTGCCAGCAGCTTAGAGGATAGGGGATTTGGAGGGGTTCAGCCCCAGCATTTT,CASSLEDRGFGGVQPQHF
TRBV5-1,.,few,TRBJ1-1,TGCGCCAGCAGCACCTCGACAGCGAACACTGAAGCTTTCTTT,CASSTSTANTEAFF
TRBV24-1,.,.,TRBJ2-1,TGTGCCACCAGTTCCGGACAAAGCTCCTACAATGAGCAGTTCTTC,CATSSGQSSYNEQFF
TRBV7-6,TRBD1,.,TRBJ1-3,TGTGCCAGCAGCTCCTGGGACAGCTCTGGAAACACCATATATTTT,CASSSWDSSGNTIYF
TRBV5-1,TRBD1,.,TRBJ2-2,TGCGCCAGCAGCGAACAGGGGACAGGCACCGGGGAGCTGTTTTTT,CASSEQGTGTGELFF
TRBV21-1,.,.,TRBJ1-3,TGTGCCAGCAGCAAAGCGAAGGGACAGGGTCCTAACTCTGGAAACACCATATATTTT,CASSKAKGQGPNSGNTIYF